One TCR beta chain is described in this entry. Trimming pared 3 bases from V and 5 bases from J, leaving 13 bases between. The CDR3 has 14 residues. The germline V gene has CDR1 LNHDA and CDR2 SQIVND (reference sequence). The data were taken from a study of T cell changes during pregnancy in multiple sclerosis. The table came from immunoSEQ multiplex PCR; TCRdb's copy has only in-frame clones and leaves some out. Among roughly 100,000 clones listed, about 90% were seen once. The material was peripheral blood, obtained before pregnancy. The origin of this receptor is a female donor with multiple sclerosis, enrolled in a pregnancy study. The chain combines TRBV19 with TRBJ1-1; tentatively, D is TRBD1 (6 bases). The CDR3 loop reads CASSMAGAGTEAFF. The DNA for the CDR3 is TGTGCCAGTAGTATGGCGGGGGCCGGGACTGAAGCTTTCTTT.